This TCR beta chain came from a study of T cells in Graves' hyperthyroidism and ophthalmopathy. The CDR3 extends over 18 amino acids. CDR1 and CDR2 (germline): SGHVS, FNYEAQ. V lost 6 bases to trimming and J lost 6 bases, with 29 bases between them. Amplified TCR beta CDR3 regions derived from RNA transcripts. HTBI primers were employed in a first-round RT-PCR of the TCR CDR3. TCRdb reprocessed the multiplex PCR reads with MiXCR, giving one entry per CDR3 protein. Of about 580,000 distinct CDR3 sequences listed, just over 45% are singletons. Comments on this clonotype: Its specificity is not known.

Patients aged 18 to 65 had newly diagnosed hyperthyroidism lasting under 2 months. Study observations and caveats: Ophthalmopathy got predicted by the model a median about six months before its onset. The blood repertoire included most of the expanded thyroid clonotypes above 0.001.

The clonotype originates from a woman younger than 35 with Graves' hyperthyroidism. Sequences were obtained from peripheral blood or thyroid tissue (not recorded which). The gene calls are TRBV7-6 and TRBJ1-2; tentative D call: TRBD1 (6 bases). For the CDR3, the DNA is TGTGCCAGCAGAGAGCCGTATGGGACAAGGTCCGTCGTCCATGGCTACACCTTC. It is translated as CASREPYGTRSVVHGYTF. The whole variable domain, filled in from reference TRBV7-6 and TRBJ1-2, reads GAGVSQSPRYKVTKRGQDVALRCDPISGHVSLYWYRQALGQGPEFLTYFNYEAQQDKSGLPNDRFSAERPEGSISTLTIQRTEQRDSAMYRCASREPYGTRSVVHGYTFGSGTRLTVV.